This T cell receptor beta chain came from a study of OX40 agonist ivuxolimab in advanced cancers. Study summary: From about 20 to 79 years was the age range, with a mean of approximately 63 years, and about 83% were male.

Profiled with immunoSEQ multiplex PCR; TCRdb holds only in-frame clones, not every one. The repertoire holds 80,000 or so clones, with 80% to 95% as singletons. The study, taken as a whole, reports: The study observed clonal expansion of CD4+ and CD8+ blood T cells by week 6 at 0.1 to 3.0 mg/kg.

Turning to this clone: The target antigen is unknown.

This CDR3 is 16 amino acids long. Germline lookup yields CDR1 MGHDK and CDR2 SYGVNS. V dropped 4 bases and J dropped 5 bases, with 15 bases sitting between them. The V call is TRBV25-1, the J call TRBJ1-6; D is possibly TRBD1 (5 bases). The clonotype originates from an adult with an advanced solid tumor such as melanoma, head and neck, liver or kidney cancer. Sequencing used CD4+ or CD8+ T cells sorted from blood, obtained in a trial of the OX40 agonist ivuxolimab. The DNA for the CDR3 is TGTGCCAGCAGTGGAGGGACCAACTCTCATAATTCACCCCTCCACTTT. Protein sequence: CASSGGTNSHNSPLHF.